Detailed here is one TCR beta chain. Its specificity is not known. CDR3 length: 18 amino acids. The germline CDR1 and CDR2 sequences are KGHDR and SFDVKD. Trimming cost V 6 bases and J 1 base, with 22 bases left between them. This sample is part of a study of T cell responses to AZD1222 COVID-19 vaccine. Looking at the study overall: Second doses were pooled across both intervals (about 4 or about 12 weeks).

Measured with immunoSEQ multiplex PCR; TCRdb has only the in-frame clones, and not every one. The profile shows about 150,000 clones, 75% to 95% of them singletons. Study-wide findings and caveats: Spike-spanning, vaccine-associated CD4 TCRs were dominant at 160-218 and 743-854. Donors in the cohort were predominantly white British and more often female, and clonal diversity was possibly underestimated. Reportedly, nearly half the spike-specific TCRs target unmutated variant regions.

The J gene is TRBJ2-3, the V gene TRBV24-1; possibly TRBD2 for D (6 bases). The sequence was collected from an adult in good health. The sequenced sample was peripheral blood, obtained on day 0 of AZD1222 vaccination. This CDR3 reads CATSQIPAGGIGTDTQYF. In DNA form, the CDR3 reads TGTGCCACCAGTCAGATCCCTGCTGGGGGGATTGGCACAGATACGCAGTATTTT.